What follows are 22 T cell receptor beta chains derived from one specimen sequenced in a study of T-cell reconstitution after alpha-beta-depleted transplantation in children. Unique molecular identifiers were incorporated when the TCRbeta library was constructed. TCRdb recomputed calls from the PCR reads with MiXCR, one row per CDR3 protein. The repertoire holds around 230,000 distinct CDR3 sequences, approximately 15% seen once, with about 41% in the top ten. This material consisted of PBMCs, mostly from graft donor cells, taken 360 days after TCRalphabeta/CD19-depleted stem cell transplant. These receptors all stem from a male patient between 2 and 15 years old who had a stem cell transplant for acute lymphoblastic leukemia, so the T cells may come from the graft donor.

This chain joins TRBV7-3 and TRBJ2-3; D is ambiguous. Trimming left V 4 bases short and J 0 bases short, with 8 bases between. The germline V gene has CDR1 SGHTA and CDR2 FQGTGA. CDR3 length: 14 residues. The chain's CDR3 is CASSSTVSTDTQYF. The CDR3 DNA reads TGTGCCAGCAGCTCTACGGTTAGCACAGATACGCAGTATTTT.

This chain joins TRBV10-1 and TRBJ2-7; tentatively, D is TRBD1 (5 bases). This CDR3 spans 14 amino acids. V lost 3 bases to trimming and J lost 5 bases, with 14 bases between them. The germline V gene has CDR1 WNHNN and CDR2 SYGVQD (reference sequence). The CDR3 DNA is TGCGCCAGCAGTGATTCCAGGGCCGGCCACGAGCAGTACTTC. Protein product: CASSDSRAGHEQYF.

This clonotype was seen a handful of times. J is TRBJ1-1 and V is TRBV6-2 or TRBV6-3, with TRBD1 as a possible D gene (5 bases). The CDR3 loop spans 11 amino acids. CDR1 MNHEY and CDR2 SVGEGT come from the germline V gene. Trimming pared 6 bases from V and 3 bases from J, leaving 5 bases between. The CDR3 sequence: CASRGDTEAFF. CDR3 DNA: TGTGCCAGCAGGGGGGACACTGAAGCTTTCTTT.

This clonotype was detected ten times or more. For the CDR3, the DNA is TGTGCCAGCAGTTACGGAGGTGGTGGTGTGGAGCAGTACTTC. This encodes CASSYGGGGVEQYF. The rearrangement uses TRBV6-5 and TRBJ2-7; maybe TRBD2 (5 bases). V lost 2 bases to trimming and J lost 7 bases, with 15 bases between them. Germline lookup yields CDR1 MNHEY and CDR2 SVGAGI. The CDR3 covers 14 residues.

The chain uses TRBV10-3 and TRBJ1-1; no reliable D call. Between the trimmed V and J ends, which lost 3 bases and 3 bases, there was a span of 14 bases. Germline V gives CDR1 ENHRY, CDR2 SYGVKD. The length of the CDR3 is 15 residues. CDR3 nucleotides: TGTGCCATCAGTGATCTAAGGTCTGGGGACACTGAAGCTTTCTTT. This codes for CAISDLRSGDTEAFF.

This clonotype was seen repeatedly, ten times or more. V is TRBV29-1 and J is TRBJ1-1; perhaps TRBD1 as D (6 bases). Germline V gene lookup returns CDR1 SQVTM and CDR2 ANQGSEA. Trimming removed 4 bases at V and 0 bases at J, with 15 bases between. There are 15 residues in the CDR3. The CDR3 protein is CSVGGQGNMNTEAFF. DNA for the CDR3: TGCAGCGTTGGCGGGCAGGGGAATATGAACACTGAAGCTTTCTTT. The whole variable domain, filled in from reference TRBV29-1 and TRBJ1-1, reads SAVISQKPSRDICQRGTSLTIQCQVDSQVTMMFWYRQQPGQSLTLIATANQGSEATYESGFVIDKFPISRPNLTFSTLTVSNMSPEDSSIYLCSVGGQGNMNTEAFFGQGTRLTVV.

The chain links TRBV5-1 to TRBJ2-2, with TRBD1 matching 8 bases. CDR3 length equals 15 residues. V gave up 0 bases and J gave up 6 bases; unmatched junction bases: 4. Germline lookup yields CDR1 SGHRS and CDR2 YFSETQ. CDR3 sequence (DNA): TGCGCCAGCAGCTTGGGGCAGGGGGCAGCCGGGGAGCTGTTTTTT. Translation: CASSLGQGAAGELFF.

There are a few counts of this clonotype. J is TRBJ2-7 and V is TRBV11-2; the D gene is possibly TRBD2 (7 bases). Germline CDR1 reads SGHAT; CDR2 reads FQNNGV. The CDR3 is 16 residues long. The ends were cut back, 5 bases at V and 2 bases at J, with 19 bases in the middle. The CDR3 DNA reads as TGTGCCAGCAGCGCCAGGGGACGGGGGGACCCCTACGAGCAGTACTTC. Its translation: CASSARGRGDPYEQYF.

This chain connects TRBV4-3 to TRBJ2-3, with D perhaps TRBD2 (6 bases). V gave up 4 bases and J gave up 1 base, with 18 bases separating them. CDR1 is LGHNA, CDR2 YSLEER, per germline. The CDR3 spans 17 residues. CDR3 in DNA: TGCGCCAGCAGCCCCTCTGGGAATCCGGGGGGCACAGATACGCAGTATTTT. Translated: CASSPSGNPGGTDTQYF.

This clonotype was seen many times. The chain links TRBV6-1 to TRBJ2-3; D is perhaps TRBD1 or TRBD2 (6 bases each). V shed 1 base and J shed 2 bases, with 13 bases lying between them. This CDR3 has 16 residues. Germline V gene sequence: CDR1 MNHNS, CDR2 SASEGT. CDR3 region: CASSEVVGGATDTQYF. For the CDR3, the DNA is TGTGCCAGCAGTGAAGTGGTGGGGGGCGCCACAGATACGCAGTATTTT.

The genes are TRBV7-2 and TRBJ2-2; D possibly corresponds to TRBD2 (7 bases). CDR1 and CDR2 (germline): SGHTA, FQGNSA. The CDR3 runs to 16 residues. Deletions cut 0 bases from V and 7 bases from J, with 15 bases between. CDR3 nucleotide sequence: TGTGCCAGCAGCTTAGCTCGGGGGGCGCGCGGCGGGGAGCTGTTTTTT. This encodes CASSLARGARGGELFF.

This clonotype showed up many times. The chain combines TRBV29-1 with TRBJ1-2; TRBD1 might be the D (6 bases). Trimming cost V 7 bases and J 1 base, with 10 bases left between them. Per germline, CDR1 SQVTM and CDR2 ANQGSEA. CDR3 length: 12 amino acids. As DNA, the CDR3 is TGCAGCGCCCTAGGGGGTAACTATGGCTACACCTTC. It encodes CSALGGNYGYTF.

Here the CDR3 reads CASSLVQDEAFF. CDR3 nucleotide sequence: TGCGCCAGCAGCTTGGTGCAGGATGAAGCTTTCTTT. The rearrangement joins TRBV5-1 to TRBJ1-1, with no clear D. The ends were cut back, 0 bases at V and 7 bases at J, with 7 bases in the middle. CDR1 and CDR2 (germline): SGHRS, YFSETQ. The CDR3 contains 12 residues.

The chain joins TRBV10-3 to TRBJ2-1, with 10 positions matching TRBD2. Trimming removed 2 bases from V and 6 bases from J; junction bases left unmatched: 10. The germline CDR1 and CDR2 sequences are ENHRY and SYGVKD. CDR3 length equals 17 residues. CDR3 loop: CAISEVFRLAGPNEQFF. The CDR3 DNA reads as TGTGCCATCAGTGAGGTCTTTCGACTAGCGGGCCCCAATGAGCAGTTCTTC.

The chain joins TRBV25-1 to TRBJ1-2, with D maybe TRBD1 (6 bases). V lost 6 bases and J 4 bases, leaving 12 bases between the germline ends. There are 13 residues in the CDR3. CDR1 and CDR2 (germline): MGHDK, SYGVNS. For the CDR3, the DNA is TGTGCCAGCAGCCCGGACAGAAGCTATGGCTACACCTTC. Protein sequence: CASSPDRSYGYTF.

In its sample, this clonotype was seen once. CDR3 coding DNA: TGCGCCAGCAGCTCGGACACCACCTACGAGCAGTACTTC. Translating gives CASSSDTTYEQYF. This rearrangement joins TRBV4-3 to TRBJ2-7; TRBD1 is a possible D gene (5 bases). Germline V gene data show CDR1 as LGHNA and CDR2 as YSLEER. CDR3 length: 13 residues. Trimming cost V 5 bases and J 2 bases, with 10 bases left between them.

J is TRBJ1-2 and V is TRBV12-3 or TRBV12-4; D unclear. V was clipped by 6 bases and J by 8 bases, with 16 bases between them. This CDR3 region has 13 residues. DNA of the CDR3: TGTGCCAGCAGCGCCCAGCTCCCTATCGGCTACACCTTC. Translation gives CASSAQLPIGYTF.

This clonotype has more than one count but fewer than ten. V gene TRBV19 combines with J gene TRBJ2-2; TRBD2 agrees at 8 bases. The CDR3 covers 15 residues. J gave up 0 bases and V 7 bases, and 4 bases lay outside the gene matches. The germline CDR1 and CDR2 sequences are LNHDA and SQIVND (reference sequence). The CDR3: CASKNGGANTGELFF. The CDR3 DNA reads as TGTGCCAGTAAAAACGGGGGGGCGAACACCGGGGAGCTGTTTTTT.

In this sample, this clonotype turned up a few times. The rearrangement links TRBV2 to TRBJ1-1; no firm D call. Trimming shortened V by 4 bases and J by 8 bases, and 5 bases separated the two germline ends. Per germline, CDR1 SNHLY and CDR2 FYNNEI. This CDR3 region has 10 residues. CDR3 residues: CASSGVEAFF. The CDR3 nucleotides read TGTGCCAGCAGTGGAGTGGAAGCTTTCTTT.

The V and J genes are TRBV7-2 and TRBJ2-2; D unresolved. The CDR3 loop spans 13 amino acids. Trimming shortened V by 1 base and J by 8 bases, and 8 bases separated the two germline ends. Per the germline V gene, CDR1 is SGHTA and CDR2 is FQGNSA. The CDR3 loop is CASSLGVVGELFF. The CDR3 DNA reads as TGTGCCAGCAGCTTAGGGGTTGTAGGGGAGCTGTTTTTT.

The chain is built from TRBV7-2 and TRBJ1-1; D ambiguous. The CDR3 has 14 amino acids. Germline V gene lookup returns CDR1 SGHTA and CDR2 FQGNSA. Trimming removed 3 bases from V and 6 bases from J, with 14 bases in between. This CDR3 reads CASSFLVGVAEAFF. Written as DNA, the CDR3 is TGTGCCAGCAGCTTTCTTGTCGGTGTGGCTGAAGCTTTCTTT.

The J gene is TRBJ1-5, the V gene TRBV29-1; tentative D call: TRBD1 (5 bases). This CDR3 contains 15 residues. V was clipped by 1 base and J by 5 bases, with 15 bases between them. CDR1 and CDR2 from the germline V gene are SQVTM and ANQGSEA. CDR3 DNA sequence: TGCAGCGTTGAAGTAGGGCCAGGGACCGATCAGCCCCAGCATTTT. It specifies CSVEVGPGTDQPQHF.